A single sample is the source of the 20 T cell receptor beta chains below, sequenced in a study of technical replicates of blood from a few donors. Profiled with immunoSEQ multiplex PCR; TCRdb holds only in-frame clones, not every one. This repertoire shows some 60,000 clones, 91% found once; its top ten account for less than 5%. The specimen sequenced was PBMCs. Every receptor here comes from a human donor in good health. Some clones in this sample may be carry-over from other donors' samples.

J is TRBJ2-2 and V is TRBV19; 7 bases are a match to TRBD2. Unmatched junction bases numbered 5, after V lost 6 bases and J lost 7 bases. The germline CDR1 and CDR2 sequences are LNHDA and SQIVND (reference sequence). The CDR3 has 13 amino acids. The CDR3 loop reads CASSRTSDGELFF. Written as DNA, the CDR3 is TGTGCCAGTAGCAGGACTAGTGACGGGGAGCTGTTTTTT.

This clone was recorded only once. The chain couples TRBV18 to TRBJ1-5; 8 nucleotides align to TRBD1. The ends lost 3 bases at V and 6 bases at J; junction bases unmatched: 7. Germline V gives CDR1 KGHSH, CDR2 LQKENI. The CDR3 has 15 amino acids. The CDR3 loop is CASSPGTGKSQPQHF. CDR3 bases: TGTGCCAGCTCACCTGGGACAGGCAAGAGTCAGCCCCAGCATTTT.

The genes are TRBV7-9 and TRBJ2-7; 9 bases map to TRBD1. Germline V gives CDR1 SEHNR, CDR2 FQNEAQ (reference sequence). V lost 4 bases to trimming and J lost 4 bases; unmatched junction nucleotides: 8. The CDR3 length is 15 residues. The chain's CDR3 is CASSSSGTGKYEQYF. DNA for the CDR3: TGTGCCAGCAGCTCATCCGGGACAGGGAAATACGAGCAGTACTTC.

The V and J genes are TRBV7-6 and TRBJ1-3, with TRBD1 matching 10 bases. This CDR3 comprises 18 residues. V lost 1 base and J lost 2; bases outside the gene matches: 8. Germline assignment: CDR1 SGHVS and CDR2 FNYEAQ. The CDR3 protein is CASSLVFDRGLTGNTIYF. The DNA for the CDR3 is TGTGCCAGCAGCTTAGTCTTCGACAGGGGGCTGACTGGAAACACCATATATTTT.

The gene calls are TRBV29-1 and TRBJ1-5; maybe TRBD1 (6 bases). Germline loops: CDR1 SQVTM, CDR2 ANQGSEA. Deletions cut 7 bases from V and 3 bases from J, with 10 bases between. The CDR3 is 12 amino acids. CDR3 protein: CSAGQNNQPQHF. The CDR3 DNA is TGCAGCGCCGGACAGAACAATCAGCCCCAGCATTTT. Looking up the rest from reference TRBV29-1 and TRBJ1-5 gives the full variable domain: SAVISQKPSRDICQRGTSLTIQCQVDSQVTMMFWYRQQPGQSLTLIATANQGSEATYESGFVIDKFPISRPNLTFSTLTVSNMSPEDSSIYLCSAGQNNQPQHFGDGTRLSIL.

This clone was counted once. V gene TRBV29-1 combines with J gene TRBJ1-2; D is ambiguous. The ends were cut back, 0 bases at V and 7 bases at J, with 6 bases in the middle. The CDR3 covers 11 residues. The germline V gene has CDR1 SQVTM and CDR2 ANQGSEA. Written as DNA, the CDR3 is TGCAGCGTTGAAGATGGAGGTGGCTACACCTTC. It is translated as CSVEDGGGYTF.

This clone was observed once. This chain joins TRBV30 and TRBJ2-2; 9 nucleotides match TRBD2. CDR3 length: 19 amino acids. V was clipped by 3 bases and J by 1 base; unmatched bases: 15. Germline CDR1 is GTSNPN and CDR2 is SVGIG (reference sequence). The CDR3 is CAWSDGGWSSGENTGELFF. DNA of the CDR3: TGTGCCTGGAGCGACGGGGGGTGGTCTAGCGGGGAGAACACCGGGGAGCTGTTTTTT.

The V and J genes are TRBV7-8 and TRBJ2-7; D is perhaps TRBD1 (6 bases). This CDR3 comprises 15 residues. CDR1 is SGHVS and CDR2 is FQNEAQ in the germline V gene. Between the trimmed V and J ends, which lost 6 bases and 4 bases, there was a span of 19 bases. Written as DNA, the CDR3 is TGTGCCAGCAGTCACTCCTCAGGGGACCTTTACGAGCAGTACTTC. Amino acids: CASSHSSGDLYEQYF.

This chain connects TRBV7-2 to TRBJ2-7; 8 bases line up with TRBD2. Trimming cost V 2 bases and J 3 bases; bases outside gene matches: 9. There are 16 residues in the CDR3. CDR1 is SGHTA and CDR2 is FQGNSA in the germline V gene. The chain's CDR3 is CASSLIARGGDYEQYF. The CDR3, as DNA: TGTGCCAGCAGCTTAATCGCCCGGGGGGGCGACTACGAGCAGTACTTC.

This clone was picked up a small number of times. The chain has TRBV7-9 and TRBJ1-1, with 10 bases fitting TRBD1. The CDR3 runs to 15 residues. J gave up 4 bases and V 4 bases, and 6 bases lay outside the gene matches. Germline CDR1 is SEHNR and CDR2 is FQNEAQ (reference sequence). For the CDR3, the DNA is TGTGCCAGCAGCTCCGGGACAGGGGTTACCACTGAAGCTTTCTTT. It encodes CASSSGTGVTTEAFF. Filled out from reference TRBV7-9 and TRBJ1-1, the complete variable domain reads DTGVSQNPRHKITKRGQNVTFRCDPISEHNRLYWYRQTLGQGPEFLTYFQNEAQLEKSRLLSDRFSAERPKGSFSTLEIQRTEQGDSAMYLCASSSGTGVTTEAFFGQGTRLTVV.

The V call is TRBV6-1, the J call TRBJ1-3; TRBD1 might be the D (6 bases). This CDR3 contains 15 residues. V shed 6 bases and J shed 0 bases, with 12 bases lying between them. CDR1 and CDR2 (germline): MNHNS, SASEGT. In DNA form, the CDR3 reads TGTGCCAGCAGCTCTGGACAGAACTCTGGAAACACCATATATTTT. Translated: CASSSGQNSGNTIYF.

As DNA, the CDR3 is TGTGCCAGCAGTTTTGCAGGGTCCACTAACGAGCAGTACTTC. Translating gives CASSFAGSTNEQYF. The chain uses TRBV25-1 and TRBJ2-7; D is possibly TRBD1 (5 bases). CDR1 MGHDK and CDR2 SYGVNS come from the germline V gene. The V gene lost 5 bases and the J gene lost 5 bases, with 16 bases spanning the gap. CDR3 length: 14 amino acids.

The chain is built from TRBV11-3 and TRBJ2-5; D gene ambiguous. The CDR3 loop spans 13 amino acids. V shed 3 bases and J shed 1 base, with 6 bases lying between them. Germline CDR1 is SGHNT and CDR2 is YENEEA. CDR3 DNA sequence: TGTGCCAGCAGCTTGGGCTCCCAAGAGACCCAGTACTTC. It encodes CASSLGSQETQYF.

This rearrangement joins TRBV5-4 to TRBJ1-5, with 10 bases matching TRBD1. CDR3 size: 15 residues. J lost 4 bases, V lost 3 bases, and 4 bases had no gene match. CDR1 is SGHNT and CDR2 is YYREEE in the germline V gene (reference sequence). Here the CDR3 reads CASSSDRGPNQPQHF. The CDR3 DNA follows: TGTGCCAGCAGCTCCGACAGGGGGCCTAATCAGCCCCAGCATTTT.

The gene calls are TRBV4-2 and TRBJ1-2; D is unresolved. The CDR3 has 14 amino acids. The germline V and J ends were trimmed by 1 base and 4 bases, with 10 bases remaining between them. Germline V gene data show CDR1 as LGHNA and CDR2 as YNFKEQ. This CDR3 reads CASSQGDHRYGYTF. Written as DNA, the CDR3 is TGTGCCAGCAGCCAAGGAGATCACCGCTATGGCTACACCTTC.

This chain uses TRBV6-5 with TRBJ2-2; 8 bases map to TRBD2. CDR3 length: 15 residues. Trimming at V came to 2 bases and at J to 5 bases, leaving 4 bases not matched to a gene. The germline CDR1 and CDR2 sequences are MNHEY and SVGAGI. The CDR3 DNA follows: TGTGCCAGCAGTTACAAACGGGGGGGGACCGGGGAGCTGTTTTTT. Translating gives CASSYKRGGTGELFF.

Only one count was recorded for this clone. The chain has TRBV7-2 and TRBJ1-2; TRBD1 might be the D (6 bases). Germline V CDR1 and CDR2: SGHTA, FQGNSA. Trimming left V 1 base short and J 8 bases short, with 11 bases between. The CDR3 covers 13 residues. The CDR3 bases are TGTGCCAGCAGCTTAGAGGGGGTAGTGGGCTACACCTTC. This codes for CASSLEGVVGYTF.

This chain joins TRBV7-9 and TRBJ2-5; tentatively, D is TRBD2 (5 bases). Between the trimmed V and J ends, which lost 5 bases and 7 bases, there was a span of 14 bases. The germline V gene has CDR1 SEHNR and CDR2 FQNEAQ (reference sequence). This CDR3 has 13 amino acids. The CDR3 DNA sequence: TGTGCCAGCAGCCCCCCCGGGATAGGGACCCAGTACTTC. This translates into CASSPPGIGTQYF.

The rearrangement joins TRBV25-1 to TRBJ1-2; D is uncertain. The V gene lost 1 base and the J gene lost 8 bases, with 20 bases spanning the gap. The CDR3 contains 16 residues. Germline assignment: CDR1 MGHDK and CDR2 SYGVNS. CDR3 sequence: CASSESDGSLRRGYTF. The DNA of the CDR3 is TGTGCCAGCAGTGAATCTGACGGGTCGCTCCGCAGAGGCTACACCTTC.

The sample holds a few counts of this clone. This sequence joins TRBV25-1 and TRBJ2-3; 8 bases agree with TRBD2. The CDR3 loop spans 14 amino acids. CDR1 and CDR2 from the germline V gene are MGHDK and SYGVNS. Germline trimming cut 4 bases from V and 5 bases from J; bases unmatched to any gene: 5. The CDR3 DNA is TGTGCCAGCAGTGGTCACGGGAGGGGAGATACGCAGTATTTT. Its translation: CASSGHGRGDTQYF. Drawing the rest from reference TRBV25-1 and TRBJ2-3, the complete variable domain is EADIYQTPRYLVIGTGKKITLECSQTMGHDKMYWYQQDPGMELHLIHYSYGVNSTEKGDLSSESTVSRIRTEHFPLTLESARPSHTSQYLCASSGHGRGDTQYFGPGTRLTVL.